Shown below are 2 T cell receptor beta chains from a single sample sequenced in a study of blood T cell repertoires in COVID-19. Using immunoSEQ multiplex PCR, the repertoire was profiled, and TCRdb retains in-frame clones only, with some absent. This sample yields 55,000 to 75,000 clones, of which approximately 80% are seen a single time; around 23% belongs to the top ten. Material for sequencing was peripheral blood. These receptor sequences come from a human donor in a cohort sampled during active COVID-19.

V usage is TRBV24-1 and J usage is TRBJ2-5; D possibly corresponds to TRBD2 (6 bases). Looked up from germline, CDR1 is KGHDR and CDR2 is SFDVKD. The length of the CDR3 is 14 residues. Trimming took off 3 bases at V and 4 bases at J, with 11 bases between the two ends. In DNA form, the CDR3 reads TGTGCCACCAGTGATGGAGGGTCCCTAGAGACCCAGTACTTC. It yields the protein CATSDGGSLETQYF.

The V and J genes are TRBV2 and TRBJ2-7, with TRBD2 matching 7 bases. The J segment lost 6 bases and the V segment lost 4 bases, leaving 6 bases of the junction unmatched. CDR3 size: 13 residues. The germline V gene encodes CDR1 SNHLY and CDR2 FYNNEI. The CDR3 bases are TGTGCCAGCAGTGCGCTAGCGGCCGGCGAGCAGTACTTC. It codes for CASSALAAGEQYF. Using reference TRBV2 and TRBJ2-7 for the parts outside the CDR3, the full variable domain is EPEVTQTPSHQVTQMGQEVILRCVPISNHLYFYWYRQILGQKVEFLVSFYNNEISEKSEIFDDQFSVERPDGSNFTLKIRSTKLEDSAMYFCASSALAAGEQYFGPGTRLTVT.